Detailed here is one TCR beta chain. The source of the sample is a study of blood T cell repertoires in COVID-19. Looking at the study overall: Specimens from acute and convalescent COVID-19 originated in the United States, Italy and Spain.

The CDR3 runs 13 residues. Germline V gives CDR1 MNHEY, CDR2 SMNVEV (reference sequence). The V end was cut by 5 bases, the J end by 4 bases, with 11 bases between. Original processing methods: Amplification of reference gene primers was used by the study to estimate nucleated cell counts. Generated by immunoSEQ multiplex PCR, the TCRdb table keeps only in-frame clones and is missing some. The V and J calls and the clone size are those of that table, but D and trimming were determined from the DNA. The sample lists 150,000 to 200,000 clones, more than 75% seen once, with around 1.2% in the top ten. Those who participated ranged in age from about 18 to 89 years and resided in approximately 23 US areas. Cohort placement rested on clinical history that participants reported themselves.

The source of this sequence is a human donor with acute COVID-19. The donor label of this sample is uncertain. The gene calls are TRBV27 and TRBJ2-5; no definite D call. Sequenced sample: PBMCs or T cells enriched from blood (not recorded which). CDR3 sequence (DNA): TGTGCCAGCAGTCTAATCGAGAGAGAGACCCAGTACTTC. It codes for CASSLIERETQYF.